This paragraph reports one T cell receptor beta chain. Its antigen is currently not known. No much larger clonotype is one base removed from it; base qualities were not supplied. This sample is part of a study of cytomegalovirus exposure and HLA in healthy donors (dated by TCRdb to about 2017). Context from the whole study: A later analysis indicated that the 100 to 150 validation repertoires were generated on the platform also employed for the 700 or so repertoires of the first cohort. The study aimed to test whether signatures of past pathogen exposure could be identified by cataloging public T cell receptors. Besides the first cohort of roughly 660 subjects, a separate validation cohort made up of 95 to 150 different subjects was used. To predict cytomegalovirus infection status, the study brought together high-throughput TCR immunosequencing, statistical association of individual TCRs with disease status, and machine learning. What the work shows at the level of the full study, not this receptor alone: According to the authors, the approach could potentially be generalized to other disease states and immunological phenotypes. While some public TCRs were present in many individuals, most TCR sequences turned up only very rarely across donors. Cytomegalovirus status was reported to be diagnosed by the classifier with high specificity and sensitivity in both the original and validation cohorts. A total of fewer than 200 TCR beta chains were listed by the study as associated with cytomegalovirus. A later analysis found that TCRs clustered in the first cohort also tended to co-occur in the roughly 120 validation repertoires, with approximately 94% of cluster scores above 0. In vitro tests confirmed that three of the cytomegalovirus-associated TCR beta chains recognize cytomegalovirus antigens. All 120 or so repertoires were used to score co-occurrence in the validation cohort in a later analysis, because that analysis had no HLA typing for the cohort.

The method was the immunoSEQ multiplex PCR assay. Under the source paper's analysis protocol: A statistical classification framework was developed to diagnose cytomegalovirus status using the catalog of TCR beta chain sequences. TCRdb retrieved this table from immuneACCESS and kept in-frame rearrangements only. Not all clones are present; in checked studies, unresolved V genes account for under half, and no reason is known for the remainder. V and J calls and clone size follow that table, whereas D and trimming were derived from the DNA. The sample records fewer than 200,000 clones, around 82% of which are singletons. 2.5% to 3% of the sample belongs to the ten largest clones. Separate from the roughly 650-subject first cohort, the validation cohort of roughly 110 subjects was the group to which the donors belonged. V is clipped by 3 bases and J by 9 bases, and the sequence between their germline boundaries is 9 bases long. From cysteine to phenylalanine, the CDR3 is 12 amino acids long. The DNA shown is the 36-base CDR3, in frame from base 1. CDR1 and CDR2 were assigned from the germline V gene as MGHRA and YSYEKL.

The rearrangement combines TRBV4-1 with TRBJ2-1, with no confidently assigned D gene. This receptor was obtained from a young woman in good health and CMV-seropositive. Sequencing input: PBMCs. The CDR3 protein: CASSQTLGEQFF. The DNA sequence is TGCGCCAGCAGCCAGACTTTAGGTGAGCAGTTCTTC.